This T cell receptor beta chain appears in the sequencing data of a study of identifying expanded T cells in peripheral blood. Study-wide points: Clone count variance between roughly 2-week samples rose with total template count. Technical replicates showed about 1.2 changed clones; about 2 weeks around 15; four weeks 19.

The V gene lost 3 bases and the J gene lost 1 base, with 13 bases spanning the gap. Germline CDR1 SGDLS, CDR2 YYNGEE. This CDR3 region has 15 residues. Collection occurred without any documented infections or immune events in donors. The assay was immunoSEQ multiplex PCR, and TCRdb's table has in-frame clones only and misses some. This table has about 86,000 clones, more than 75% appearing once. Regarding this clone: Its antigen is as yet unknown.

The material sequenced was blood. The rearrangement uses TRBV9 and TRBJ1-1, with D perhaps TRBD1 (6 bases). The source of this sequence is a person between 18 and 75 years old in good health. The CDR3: CASSDIGRGNTEAFF. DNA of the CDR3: TGTGCCAGCAGCGACATCGGCAGGGGGAACACTGAAGCTTTCTTT.